The 4 T cell receptor beta chains given below trace back to one sample, sequenced in a study of cytomegalovirus exposure and HLA in healthy donors. PCR used 60 Vbeta primers and 13 Jbeta primers. Method: immunoSEQ multiplex PCR; TCRdb's copy keeps in-frame clones and lacks some. Seen here are about 100,000 clones, around 80% observed once, and the top ten hold 1.2%. Sequencing was done on a sample of PBMCs. The receptors originated from a woman between 18 and 29 years old in good health and CMV-seronegative.

The CDR3 sequence is CAGRDSHSLGWIEQFF. The CDR3 nucleotides read TGTGCCGGCCGGGACAGCCACTCATTGGGGTGGATTGAGCAGTTCTTC. The V gene is TRBV9, the J gene TRBJ2-1; TRBD1 agrees at 7 bases. Germline V gene data show CDR1 as SGDLS and CDR2 as YYNGEE. V shed 10 bases, J shed 9 bases, and the junction held 22 bases outside the gene matches. The CDR3 extends over 16 amino acids. The whole variable domain, remainder taken from reference TRBV9 and TRBJ2-1, is DSGVTQTPKHLITATGQRVTLRCSPRSGDLSVYWYQQSLDQGLQFLIQYYNGEERAKGNILERFSAQQFPDLHSELNLSSLELGDSALYFCAGRDSHSLGWIEQFFGPGTRLTVL.

A few counts support this clone. The rearrangement uses TRBV7-2 and TRBJ1-4, with 8 bases that match TRBD1. CDR1 is SGHTA and CDR2 is FQGNSA in the germline V gene. This CDR3 contains 14 residues. V shed 1 base and J 5 bases; nucleotides not matched to a gene: 0. CDR3: CASSLDRGNEKLFF. In DNA form, the CDR3 reads TGTGCCAGCAGCTTAGACAGGGGGAATGAAAAACTGTTTTTT.

The DNA of the CDR3 is TGTGCCAGCAGTTCACTAGCGGGGGGGCACTACAATGAGCAGTTCTTC. Protein sequence: CASSSLAGGHYNEQFF. The chain joins TRBV28 to TRBJ2-1, with TRBD2 matching over 13 bases. CDR1 and CDR2 from the germline V gene are MDHEN and SYDVKM. CDR3 length: 16 amino acids. V was pared by 4 bases and J by 3 bases, with 3 bases of the junction left unmatched.

The chain uses TRBV4-3 and TRBJ2-5; D is uncertain. Germline-derived CDR1 and CDR2 are LGHNA and YSLEER. V dropped 1 base and J dropped 1 base, with 7 bases sitting between them. This CDR3 has 14 residues. CDR3 in amino acids: CASSQVWPQETQYF. CDR3 DNA sequence: TGCGCCAGCAGCCAAGTTTGGCCCCAAGAGACCCAGTACTTC.